One and the same sample provided the 20 T cell receptor beta chains below, sequenced in a study of blood T cell repertoires in COVID-19. Profiled with immunoSEQ multiplex PCR; TCRdb holds only in-frame clones, not every one. The sample has a few hundred thousand clones, 80% to 90% seen once. Input material: peripheral blood. These receptor sequences come from a woman in her 50s with COVID-19, enrolled during active disease.

This rearrangement joins TRBV11-2 to TRBJ2-3; the D is unclear. With 0 bases removed from V and 0 bases from J, the gap between germline ends came to 13 bases. The V gene's germline CDR1 is SGHAT and CDR2 FQNNGV. CDR3 length equals 17 residues. CDR3 in DNA: TGTGCCAGCAGCTTAGAGAGGAGAATACGTAGCACAGATACGCAGTATTTT. This gives the protein CASSLERRIRSTDTQYF.

J is TRBJ1-3 and V is TRBV5-1, with D hard to call. This CDR3 has 15 amino acids. Germline lookup yields CDR1 SGHRS and CDR2 YFSETQ. Trimming left V 2 bases short and J 0 bases short, with 9 bases between. The CDR3 reads CASSFDGGSGNTIYF. Written as DNA, the CDR3 is TGCGCCAGCAGCTTCGACGGAGGCTCTGGAAACACCATATATTTT.

The rearrangement links TRBV4-2 to TRBJ2-7; possibly TRBD1 for D (5 bases). The CDR3 sequence is 16 residues long. The V end was cut by 1 base, the J end by 5 bases, with 18 bases between. Germline V gene lookup returns CDR1 LGHNA and CDR2 YNFKEQ. The CDR3 reads CASSQVQGKPGDEQYF. CDR3 nucleotide sequence: TGTGCCAGCAGCCAAGTTCAGGGTAAGCCTGGCGACGAGCAGTACTTC.

V and J are TRBV5-4 and TRBJ2-1; 7 bases agree with TRBD1. Unmatched junction bases numbered 14, after V lost 4 bases and J lost 7 bases. The CDR3 sequence is 16 residues long. Germline V gene data show CDR1 as SGHNT and CDR2 as YYREEE (reference sequence). CDR3 sequence (DNA): TGTGCCAGCAGCGTCAATGTGAGGGGGCAAGAGAATGAGCAGTTCTTC. Protein: CASSVNVRGQENEQFF.

The chain joins TRBV19 to TRBJ1-6; 7 bases map to TRBD1. The junction had 9 bases not matched to a gene; V was cut back by 6 bases and J by 7 bases. Germline V gene sequence: CDR1 LNHDA, CDR2 SQIVND (reference sequence). This CDR3 comprises 15 residues. CDR3 DNA: TGTGCCAGTAGCTATAGGGGACAGCAGAATTCACCCCTCCACTTT. Encoded protein: CASSYRGQQNSPLHF.

The rearrangement uses TRBV5-4 and TRBJ2-3, with TRBD2 matching 12 bases. Germline V gene sequence: CDR1 SGHNT, CDR2 YYREEE (reference sequence). Germline trimming cut 3 bases from V and 4 bases from J; bases unmatched to any gene: 6. CDR3 size: 16 residues. The CDR3 coding sequence is TGTGCCAGCAGCTGGACTAGCGGGGTTTCGGCAGATACGCAGTATTTT. Its translation: CASSWTSGVSADTQYF.

V usage is TRBV19 and J usage is TRBJ2-2, with unresolved D. Germline-derived CDR1 and CDR2 are LNHDA and SQIVND (reference sequence). The CDR3 runs to 15 residues. V shed 4 bases and J shed 2 bases, with 11 bases lying between them. CDR3 region: CASSKAEINTGELFF. The CDR3 coding sequence is TGTGCCAGTAGTAAGGCGGAGATTAACACCGGGGAGCTGTTTTTT.

V is TRBV4-1 and J is TRBJ2-7, with 11 positions matching TRBD1. This CDR3 has 16 amino acids. The V gene's germline CDR1 is MGHRA and CDR2 YSYEKL. Trimming at V came to 2 bases and at J to 2 bases, leaving 5 bases not matched to a gene. The CDR3 here is CASSQLSGQGAYEQYF. CDR3 sequence (DNA): TGCGCCAGCAGCCAACTGTCGGGACAGGGGGCCTACGAGCAGTACTTC.

This chain links TRBV3-1 (or the pseudogene TRBV3-2) with TRBJ2-1; the D gene is possibly TRBD1 (6 bases). This CDR3 has 15 residues. Germline CDR1 LGHDT, CDR2 YNNKEL (reference sequence). The V gene lost 4 bases and the J gene lost 2 bases, with 12 bases spanning the gap. The DNA for the CDR3 is TGTGCCAGCAGCCCGAACAGGGTTACCTACAATGAGCAGTTCTTC. Translating it yields CASSPNRVTYNEQFF.

The V and J genes are TRBV2 and TRBJ2-1; 8 bases are shared with TRBD2. CDR3 length equals 15 residues. Per germline, CDR1 SNHLY and CDR2 FYNNEI. V was pared by 6 bases and J by 7 bases, with 11 bases of the junction left unmatched. The CDR3 spells CASSFPQGGGNEQFF. CDR3 in DNA: TGTGCCAGCAGCTTCCCCCAGGGCGGGGGGAATGAGCAGTTCTTC.

This chain links TRBV5-6 with TRBJ2-1, with TRBD1 as a possible D gene (5 bases). CDR3 length equals 14 residues. Per germline, CDR1 SGHDT and CDR2 YYEEEE. V dropped 1 base and J dropped 5 bases, with 10 bases sitting between them. The CDR3 spells CASSLPGSHNEQFF. The CDR3 region has the DNA TGTGCCAGCAGCTTGCCAGGGTCCCACAATGAGCAGTTCTTC.

The V call is TRBV7-6, the J call TRBJ2-2; TRBD1 is a possible D gene (6 bases). This CDR3 is built from 15 residues. The V gene's germline CDR1 is SGHVS and CDR2 FNYEAQ. Between the trimmed V and J ends, which lost 5 bases and 3 bases, there was a span of 13 bases. The CDR3, as DNA: TGTGCCAGCAGCCCCCGTGGGGGCGACACCGGGGAGCTGTTTTTT. Its translation is CASSPRGGDTGELFF.

The rearrangement links TRBV11-2 to TRBJ2-5, with D uncertain. Trimming took 1 base from V and 4 from J, leaving 7 bases between them. The germline CDR1 and CDR2 sequences are SGHAT and FQNNGV. This CDR3 has 13 amino acids. CDR3 protein: CASSLVLGETQYF. CDR3 DNA sequence: TGTGCCAGCAGCTTAGTTCTAGGAGAGACCCAGTACTTC.

This chain links TRBV6-4 with TRBJ1-5, with D perhaps TRBD1 (5 bases). V was shortened by 6 bases and J by 3 bases, with 12 bases between the two germline ends. The germline V gene has CDR1 MRHNA and CDR2 SNTAGT. The CDR3 runs to 14 residues. The chain's CDR3 is CASRKTGDNQPQHF. CDR3 coding DNA: TGTGCCAGCAGGAAAACGGGGGACAATCAGCCCCAGCATTTT.

The chain uses TRBV6-5 and TRBJ1-2; 8 nucleotides align to TRBD1. Germline CDR1 and CDR2: MNHEY and SVGAGI. The trim removed 3 bases at V and 9 bases at J, leaving 15 bases unmatched. This CDR3 has 16 amino acids. This CDR3 is CASSYFRGTGYSRYTF. CDR3 bases: TGTGCCAGCAGTTATTTCCGGGGGACAGGTTATTCTCGCTACACCTTC.

V usage is TRBV7-9 and J usage is TRBJ2-7, with a possible D match to TRBD1 (5 bases). The V and J ends lost 6 bases and 6 bases respectively, with 15 bases between them. CDR1 is SEHNR and CDR2 is FQNEAQ in the germline V gene (reference sequence). The CDR3 spans 13 residues. CDR3 amino acids: CASRAPGMGEQYF. The CDR3 DNA is TGTGCCAGCAGGGCCCCAGGGATGGGCGAGCAGTACTTC. Looking up the rest from reference TRBV7-9 and TRBJ2-7 gives the full variable domain: DTGVSQNPRHKITKRGQNVTFRCDPISEHNRLYWYRQTLGQGPEFLTYFQNEAQLEKSRLLSDRFSAERPKGSFSTLEIQRTEQGDSAMYLCASRAPGMGEQYFGPGTRLTVT.

This chain joins TRBV27 and TRBJ2-4, with D maybe TRBD1 (5 bases). V was trimmed by 1 base and J by 8 bases, leaving 15 bases between them. CDR3 length: 15 residues. Germline V gene sequence: CDR1 MNHEY, CDR2 SMNVEV (reference sequence). The CDR3 spells CASSLYQGIKDIQYF. The CDR3 nucleotides are TGTGCCAGCAGTTTATACCAGGGCATAAAGGACATTCAGTACTTC.

The chain couples TRBV5-4 to TRBJ2-7; no reliable D call. The CDR3 sequence is 13 residues long. V gave up 2 bases and J gave up 3 bases, with 9 bases separating them. Germline CDR1 reads SGHNT; CDR2 reads YYREEE (reference sequence). CDR3 bases: TGTGCCAGCAGCTTCCGACACCGCTACGAGCAGTACTTC. Translated: CASSFRHRYEQYF.

This clone was recorded only once. This sequence joins TRBV3-1 (or the pseudogene TRBV3-2) and TRBJ1-2; TRBD1 aligns across 7 bases. CDR1 LGHDT and CDR2 YNNKEL come from the germline V gene (reference sequence). V trimming: 1 base; J trimming: 5 bases; junction bases outside the gene matches: 4. The CDR3 runs 14 residues. This CDR3 reads CASSQAGGLYGYTF. As DNA, the CDR3 is TGTGCCAGCAGCCAAGCAGGGGGTCTTTATGGCTACACCTTC.

This clone was observed once. This sequence joins TRBV7-8 and TRBJ2-1; 12 nucleotides line up with TRBD2. From germline, CDR1 is SGHVS and CDR2 FQNEAQ. V shed 1 base, J shed 6 bases, and the junction held 7 bases outside the gene matches. The CDR3 is 17 amino acids. CDR3 DNA: TGTGCCAGCAGCTTAGACTCGGGACTAGCGGGCCTCAATGAGCAGTTCTTC. This translates into CASSLDSGLAGLNEQFF. The full variable domain, its missing parts supplied by reference TRBV7-8 and TRBJ2-1, is GAGVSQSPRYKVAKRGQDVALRCDPISGHVSLFWYQQALGQGPEFLTYFQNEAQLDKSGLPSDRFFAERPEGSVSTLKIQRTQQEDSAVYLCASSLDSGLAGLNEQFFGPGTRLTVL.